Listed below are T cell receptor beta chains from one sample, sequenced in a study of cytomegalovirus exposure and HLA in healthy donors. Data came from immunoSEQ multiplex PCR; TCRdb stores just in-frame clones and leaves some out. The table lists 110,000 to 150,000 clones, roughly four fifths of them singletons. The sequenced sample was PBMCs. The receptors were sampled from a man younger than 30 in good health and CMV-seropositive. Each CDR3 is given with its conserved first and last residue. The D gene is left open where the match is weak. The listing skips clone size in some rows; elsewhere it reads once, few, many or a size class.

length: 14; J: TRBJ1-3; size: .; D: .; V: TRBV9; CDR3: CASSVASSGNTIYF
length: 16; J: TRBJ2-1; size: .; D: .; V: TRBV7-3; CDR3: CASSPPHYQGNNEQFF
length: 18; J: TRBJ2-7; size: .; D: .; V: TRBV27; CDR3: CASSLVGGGGRVPYEQYF
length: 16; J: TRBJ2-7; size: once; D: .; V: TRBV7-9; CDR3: CASSLAEVGTSYEQYF
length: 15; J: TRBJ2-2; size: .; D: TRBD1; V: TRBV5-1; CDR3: CASSPRTGGGGELFF
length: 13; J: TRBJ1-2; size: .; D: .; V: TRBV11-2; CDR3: CASSLGPGDGYTF
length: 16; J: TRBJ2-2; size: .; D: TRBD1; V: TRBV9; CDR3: CASSSRTGANTGELFF
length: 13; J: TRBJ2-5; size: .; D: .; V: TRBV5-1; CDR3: CASSLDIQETQYF
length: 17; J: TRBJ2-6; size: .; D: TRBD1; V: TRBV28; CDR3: CASSDLQGASGANVLTF
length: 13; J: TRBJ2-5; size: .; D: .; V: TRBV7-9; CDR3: CASSLEGLETQYF
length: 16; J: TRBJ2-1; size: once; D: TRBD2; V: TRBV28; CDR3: CASSPSGSISYNEQFF
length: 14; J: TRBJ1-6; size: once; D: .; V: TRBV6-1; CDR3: CASSEERSNSPLHF
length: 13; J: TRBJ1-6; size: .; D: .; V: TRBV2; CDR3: CASSERQAAPLHF
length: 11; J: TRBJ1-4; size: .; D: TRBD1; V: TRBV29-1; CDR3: CSVNRDRGGFF
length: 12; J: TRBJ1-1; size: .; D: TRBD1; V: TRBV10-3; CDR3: CAISRQGTEAFF
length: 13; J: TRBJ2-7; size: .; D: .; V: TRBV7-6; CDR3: CASSRTTRYEQYF
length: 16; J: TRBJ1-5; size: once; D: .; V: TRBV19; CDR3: CASSIGDKYSNQPQHF
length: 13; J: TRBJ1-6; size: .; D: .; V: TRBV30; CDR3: CALGPNNNSPLHF
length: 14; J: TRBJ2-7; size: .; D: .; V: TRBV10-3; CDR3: CAISESDSSYEQYF
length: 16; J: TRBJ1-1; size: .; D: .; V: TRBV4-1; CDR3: CASSQVSAGANTEAFF
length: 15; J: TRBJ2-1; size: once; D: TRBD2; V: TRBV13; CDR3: CASSEIAGGRGEQFF
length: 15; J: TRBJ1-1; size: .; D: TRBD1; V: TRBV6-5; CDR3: CASSSGTGGNTEAFF
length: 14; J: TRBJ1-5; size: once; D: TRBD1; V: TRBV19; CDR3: CASNLQGSLEPQHF
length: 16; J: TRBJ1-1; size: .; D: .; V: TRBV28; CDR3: CASSRQGLLMNTEAFF
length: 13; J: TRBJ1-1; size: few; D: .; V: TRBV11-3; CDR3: CASSRGQNTEAFF
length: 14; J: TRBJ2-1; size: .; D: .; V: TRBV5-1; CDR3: CASSLESSLNEQFF
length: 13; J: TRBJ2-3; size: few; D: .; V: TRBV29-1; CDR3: CSVESRSTDTQYF
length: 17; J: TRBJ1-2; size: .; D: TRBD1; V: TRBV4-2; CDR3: CASRETGQADPNYGYTF
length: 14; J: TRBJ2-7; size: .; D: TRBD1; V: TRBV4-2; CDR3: CASSQGDSIYEQYF
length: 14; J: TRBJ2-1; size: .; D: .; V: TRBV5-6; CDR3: CASNLDSAYNEQFF
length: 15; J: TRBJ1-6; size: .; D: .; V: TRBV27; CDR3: CASSSRGQLNSPLHF
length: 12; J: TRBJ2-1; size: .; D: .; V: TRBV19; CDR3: CASRQGSNEQFF
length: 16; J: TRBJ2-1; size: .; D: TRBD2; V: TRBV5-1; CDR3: CASSGGLAGGSNEQFF
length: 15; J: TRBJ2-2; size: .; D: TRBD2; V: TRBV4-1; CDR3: CASSHRSGSGGELFF
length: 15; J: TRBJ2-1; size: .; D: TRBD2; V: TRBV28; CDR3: CASSPTSGSYNEQFF